A selection of T cell receptor beta chains follows, all from one sample in a study of blood T cells in healthy people across ages. MiXCR, applied by TCRdb to the 5' RACE reads, yields one record per CDR3 protein. The table lists about 1 million distinct CDR3 sequences, 35% to 50% of them singletons. Sequenced: blood. The receptors come from a woman aged 55-69 years in good health. Both conserved end residues are part of each CDR3. A D gene is named only where the DNA matches it firmly. Clone sizes are given selectively: once, few, many, or a class where the clone is expanded.

d_call: .
clone_size: once
v_call: TRBV28
j_call: TRBJ1-5
cdr3_length: 15
cdr3_nt: TGTGCCAGCAGTTTGTCGGGACAAACCAATCAGCCTCAGCATTTT
cdr3_aa: CASSLSGQTNQPQHF

d_call: TRBD2
clone_size: .
v_call: TRBV10-1
j_call: TRBJ2-3
cdr3_length: 16
cdr3_nt: TGCGCCAGCAGTACTTCTAGCGGGAGGCGCGCAGATACGCAGTATTTT
cdr3_aa: CASSTSSGRRADTQYF

d_call: TRBD1
clone_size: .
v_call: TRBV27
j_call: TRBJ2-5
cdr3_length: 15
cdr3_nt: TGTGCCAGCAGCTGGCTTACAGGGGCGGAAGAGACCCAGTACTTC
cdr3_aa: CASSWLTGAEETQYF

d_call: TRBD1
clone_size: few
v_call: TRBV29-1
j_call: TRBJ2-5
cdr3_length: 12
cdr3_nt: TGCAGCGCCGAGGGGGCCTACAATGAGCAGTACTTC
cdr3_aa: CSAEGAYNEQYF

d_call: .
clone_size: .
v_call: TRBV6-1
j_call: TRBJ1-6
cdr3_length: 12
cdr3_nt: TGTGCCAGCAGTGACGGGTGGTCACCCCCCCACTTT
cdr3_aa: CASSDGWSPPHF

d_call: TRBD2
clone_size: once
v_call: TRBV2
j_call: TRBJ2-1
cdr3_length: 17
cdr3_nt: TGTGCCAGCACCGGAGCGGGAGGGCCTGGGTCCTACAATGAGCAGTTCTTC
cdr3_aa: CASTGAGGPGSYNEQFF

d_call: TRBD1
clone_size: .
v_call: TRBV2
j_call: TRBJ2-4
cdr3_length: 17
cdr3_nt: TGTGCCAGCAGTGAACTGGGGACAGGGTGGGTCAAAACCATTCAGTACTTC
cdr3_aa: CASSELGTGWVKTIQYF

d_call: TRBD2
clone_size: .
v_call: TRBV7-8
j_call: TRBJ2-1
cdr3_length: 16
cdr3_nt: TGTGCCAGCAGCTTATCGGGGGCTAGCGGGAGTTTGGTGCAGTTCTTC
cdr3_aa: CASSLSGASGSLVQFF

d_call: .
clone_size: .
v_call: TRBV20-1
j_call: TRBJ2-1
cdr3_length: 16
cdr3_nt: TGCAGTGCTAGAGACCGGGGGACCCAAGGTCACAATGAGCAGTTCTTC
cdr3_aa: CSARDRGTQGHNEQFF

d_call: TRBD1
clone_size: few
v_call: TRBV7-2
j_call: TRBJ2-5
cdr3_length: 14
cdr3_nt: TGTGCCAGCACCAACAGGGGGCACGGGGAGACCCAGTACTTC
cdr3_aa: CASTNRGHGETQYF

d_call: TRBD1
clone_size: few
v_call: TRBV20-1
j_call: TRBJ2-1
cdr3_length: 16
cdr3_nt: TGCAGTGCTGGTCACAGGGGGCGCGGGGCCTACAATGAGCAGTTCTTC
cdr3_aa: CSAGHRGRGAYNEQFF

d_call: .
clone_size: many
v_call: TRBV29-1
j_call: TRBJ2-4
cdr3_length: 14
cdr3_nt: TGCAGCGTTGAAGATGGTTCATCTTACAACATTCAGTACTTC
cdr3_aa: CSVEDGSSYNIQYF

d_call: .
clone_size: once
v_call: TRBV27
j_call: TRBJ2-3
cdr3_length: 14
cdr3_nt: TGTGCCAGCAGTTTATTCAGCACCACAGATACGCAGTATTTT
cdr3_aa: CASSLFSTTDTQYF

d_call: .
clone_size: .
v_call: TRBV5-1
j_call: TRBJ2-1
cdr3_length: 14
cdr3_nt: TGCGCCAGCACCAAAGACGAATTTTACAATGAGCAGTTCTTC
cdr3_aa: CASTKDEFYNEQFF

d_call: .
clone_size: few
v_call: TRBV10-3
j_call: TRBJ2-1
cdr3_length: 14
cdr3_nt: TGTGCCATCAGTGAGTCGAAATCCCGGGAGAAGCAGTTCTTC
cdr3_aa: CAISESKSREKQFF

d_call: TRBD2
clone_size: .
v_call: TRBV27
j_call: TRBJ2-1
cdr3_length: 15
cdr3_nt: TGTGCCAGCAGTCGAGCGGGAGGGCCCATGAATGAGCAGTTCTTC
cdr3_aa: CASSRAGGPMNEQFF

d_call: TRBD1
clone_size: .
v_call: TRBV6-1
j_call: TRBJ2-3
cdr3_length: 18
cdr3_nt: TGTGCCAGCAGTCCCCAGGGGACAGGCAATTTTCTGACAGATACGCAGTATTTT
cdr3_aa: CASSPQGTGNFLTDTQYF

d_call: TRBD2
clone_size: few
v_call: TRBV5-1
j_call: TRBJ2-1
cdr3_length: 17
cdr3_nt: TGCGCCAGCAGCTTGGAGTCTAGCGGGAGTAGTCTGAATGAGCAGTTCTTC
cdr3_aa: CASSLESSGSSLNEQFF

d_call: .
clone_size: .
v_call: TRBV7-2
j_call: TRBJ1-2
cdr3_length: 14
cdr3_nt: TGTGCCAGCAGCTTAGGGGACACCAAACGGGGCTACACCTTC
cdr3_aa: CASSLGDTKRGYTF

d_call: TRBD1
clone_size: .
v_call: TRBV24-1
j_call: TRBJ2-3
cdr3_length: 16
cdr3_nt: TGTGCCACCAGTGATGCAGGGGGCCCTGGCACAGATACGCAGTATTTT
cdr3_aa: CATSDAGGPGTDTQYF

d_call: TRBD1
clone_size: .
v_call: TRBV12-3/TRBV12-4
j_call: TRBJ1-2
cdr3_length: 18
cdr3_nt: TGTGCCAGCAGTCTCCCCTGGACAGGCCGGCCCTCTGACTATGGCTACACCTTC
cdr3_aa: CASSLPWTGRPSDYGYTF

d_call: TRBD1
clone_size: .
v_call: TRBV29-1
j_call: TRBJ1-1
cdr3_length: 12
cdr3_nt: TGCAGCGTTCCGGACAGGTCCACTGAAGCTTTCTTT
cdr3_aa: CSVPDRSTEAFF

d_call: TRBD1
clone_size: .
v_call: TRBV20-1
j_call: TRBJ2-6
cdr3_length: 17
cdr3_nt: TGCAGTGCTTTTTCAGACAGGGGAATCTCTGGGGCCAACGTCCTGACTTTC
cdr3_aa: CSAFSDRGISGANVLTF

d_call: TRBD2
clone_size: few
v_call: TRBV20-1
j_call: TRBJ2-7
cdr3_length: 15
cdr3_nt: TGCAGTGCTAGAGACACTAGCGGGGCCCTTTACGAGCAGTACTTC
cdr3_aa: CSARDTSGALYEQYF

d_call: .
clone_size: many
v_call: TRBV9
j_call: TRBJ2-7
cdr3_length: 14
cdr3_nt: TGTGCCAGCAGCGTAGGTAGGGAGGTTGGGGAGCAGTACTTC
cdr3_aa: CASSVGREVGEQYF

d_call: .
clone_size: .
v_call: TRBV7-9
j_call: TRBJ1-4
cdr3_length: 15
cdr3_nt: TGTGCCAGCAGCCCAGGGGATACGCCTAATGAAAAACTGTTTTTT
cdr3_aa: CASSPGDTPNEKLFF

d_call: TRBD1
clone_size: .
v_call: TRBV20-1
j_call: TRBJ2-2
cdr3_length: 17
cdr3_nt: TGCAGTGCTAGAAAAATTCCGGGACAGGGGATTACCGGGGAGCTGTTTTTT
cdr3_aa: CSARKIPGQGITGELFF